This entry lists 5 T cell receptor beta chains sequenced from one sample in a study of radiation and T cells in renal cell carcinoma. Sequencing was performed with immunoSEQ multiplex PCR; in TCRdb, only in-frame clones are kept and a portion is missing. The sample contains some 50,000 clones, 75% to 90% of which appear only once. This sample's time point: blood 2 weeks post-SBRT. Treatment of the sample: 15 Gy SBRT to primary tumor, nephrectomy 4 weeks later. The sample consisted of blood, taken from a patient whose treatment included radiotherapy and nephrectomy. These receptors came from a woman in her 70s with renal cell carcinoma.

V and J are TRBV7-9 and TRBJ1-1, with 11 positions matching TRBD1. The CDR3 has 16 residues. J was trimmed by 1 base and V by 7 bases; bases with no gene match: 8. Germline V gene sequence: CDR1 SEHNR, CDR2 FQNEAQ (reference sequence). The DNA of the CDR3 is TGTGCCAGCAAAGGGACAGGGGGGACCTCGAACACTGAAGCTTTCTTT. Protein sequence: CASKGTGGTSNTEAFF.

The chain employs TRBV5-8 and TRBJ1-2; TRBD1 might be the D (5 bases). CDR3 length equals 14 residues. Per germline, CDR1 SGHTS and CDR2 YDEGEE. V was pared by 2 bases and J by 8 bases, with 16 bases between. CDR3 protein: CASSFPGLKVGYTF. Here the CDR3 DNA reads TGTGCCAGCAGCTTCCCGGGACTCAAAGTGGGCTACACCTTC.

The CDR3 spells CASSLTGAEQYF. As DNA, the CDR3 is TGTGCCAGCAGCTTGACCGGGGCCGAGCAGTACTTC. The chain combines TRBV5-6 with TRBJ2-7, with D perhaps given as TRBD1 or TRBD2 (5 bases each). The germline V gene has CDR1 SGHDT and CDR2 YYEEEE. V lost 1 base and J lost 6, with 8 bases in between. This CDR3 is 12 amino acids long.

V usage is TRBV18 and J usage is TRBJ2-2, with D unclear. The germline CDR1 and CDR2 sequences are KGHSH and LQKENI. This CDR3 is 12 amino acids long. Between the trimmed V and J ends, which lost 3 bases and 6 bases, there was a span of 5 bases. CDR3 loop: CASSPISGELFF. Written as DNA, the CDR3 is TGTGCCAGCTCACCGATCTCCGGGGAGCTGTTTTTT.

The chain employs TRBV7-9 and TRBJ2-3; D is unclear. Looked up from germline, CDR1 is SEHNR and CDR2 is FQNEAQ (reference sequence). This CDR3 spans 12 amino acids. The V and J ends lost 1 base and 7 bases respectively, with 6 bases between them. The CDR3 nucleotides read TGTGCCAGCAGCTTAGATGGACATACGCAGTATTTT. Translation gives CASSLDGHTQYF.